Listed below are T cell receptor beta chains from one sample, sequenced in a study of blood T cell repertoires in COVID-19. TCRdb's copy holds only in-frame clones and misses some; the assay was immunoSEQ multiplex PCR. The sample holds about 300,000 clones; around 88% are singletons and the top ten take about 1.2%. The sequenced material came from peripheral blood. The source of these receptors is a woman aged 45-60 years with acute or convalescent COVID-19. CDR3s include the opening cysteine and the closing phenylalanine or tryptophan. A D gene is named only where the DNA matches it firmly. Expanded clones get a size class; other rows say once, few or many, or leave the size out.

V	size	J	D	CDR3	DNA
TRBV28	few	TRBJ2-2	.	CASRFIGISNTGELFF	TGTGCCAGCAGATTTATCGGGATTTCGAACACCGGGGAGCTGTTTTTT
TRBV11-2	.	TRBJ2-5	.	CASSSQALETQYF	TGTGCCAGCAGCTCCCAGGCATTAGAGACCCAGTACTTC
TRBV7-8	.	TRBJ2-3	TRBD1	CASSQGTGSKLTQYF	TGTGCCAGCAGCCAAGGGACAGGGAGTAAATTAACGCAGTATTTT
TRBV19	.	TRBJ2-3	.	CASSIRGRVGTDTQYF	TGTGCCAGTAGTATAAGGGGGAGAGTAGGTACAGATACGCAGTATTTT
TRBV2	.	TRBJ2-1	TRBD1	CASSARGNEQFF	TGTGCCAGCAGTGCCAGGGGGAATGAGCAGTTCTTC
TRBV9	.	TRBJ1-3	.	CASSVTGLGSGNTIYF	TGTGCCAGCAGCGTGACAGGCCTAGGATCCGGAAACACCATATATTTT
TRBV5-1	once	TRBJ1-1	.	CASSYQPPGLAATEAFF	TGCGCCAGCAGCTACCAACCCCCCGGGCTAGCGGCCACTGAAGCTTTCTTT
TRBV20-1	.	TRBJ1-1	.	CSASRGGGGTEAFF	TGCAGTGCTAGTCGCGGGGGAGGAGGCACTGAAGCTTTCTTT
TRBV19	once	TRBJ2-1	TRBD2	CASSPGTSGGSYNEQFF	TGTGCCAGTAGTCCCGGGACTAGCGGCGGCTCCTACAATGAGCAGTTCTTC
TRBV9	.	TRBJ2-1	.	CASSVASTGNEQFF	TGTGCCAGCAGCGTAGCTTCGACGGGTAATGAGCAGTTCTTC
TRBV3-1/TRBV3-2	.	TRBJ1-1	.	CATQAKGGEAFF	TGTGCCACGCAGGCGAAGGGAGGTGAAGCTTTCTTT
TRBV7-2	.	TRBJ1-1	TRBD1	CASSAILGQGDTEAFF	TGTGCCAGCAGCGCCATTCTAGGACAGGGGGACACTGAAGCTTTCTTT
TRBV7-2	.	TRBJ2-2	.	CASSLGDMFGELFF	TGTGCCAGCAGCTTAGGCGACATGTTTGGGGAGCTGTTTTTT
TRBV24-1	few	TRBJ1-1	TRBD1	CATSLEGATEAFF	TGTGCCACCAGTCTAGAGGGGGCCACTGAAGCTTTCTTT
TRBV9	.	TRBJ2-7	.	CASSVGGGDSYEQYF	TGTGCCAGCAGCGTCGGTGGCGGGGACTCCTACGAGCAGTACTTC
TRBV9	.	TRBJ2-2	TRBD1	CASSDPTGGAGGELFF	TGTGCCAGCAGCGACCCAACAGGGGGCGCAGGCGGGGAGCTGTTTTTT
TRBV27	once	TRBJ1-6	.	CASGTGLGSYNSPLHF	TGTGCCAGCGGAACAGGGCTAGGCTCCTATAATTCACCCCTCCACTTT
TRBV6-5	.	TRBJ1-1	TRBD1	CASLDRGSTEAFF	TGTGCCAGCTTGGACAGGGGGTCCACTGAAGCTTTCTTT
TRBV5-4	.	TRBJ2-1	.	CASSLPGNSYNEQFF	TGTGCCAGCAGTCTACCGGGGAACTCCTACAATGAGCAGTTCTTC
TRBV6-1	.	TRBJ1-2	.	CASSETTGTFNYGYTF	TGTGCCAGCAGTGAAACTACAGGGACCTTTAACTATGGCTACACCTTC
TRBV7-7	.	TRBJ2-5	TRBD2	CASSPRVVLAGDSQETQYF	TGTGCCAGCAGCCCTAGGGTGGTGCTAGCGGGGGATAGCCAAGAGACCCAGTACTTC
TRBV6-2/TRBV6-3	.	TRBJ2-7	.	CASSGDFAFVYEQYF	TGTGCCAGCAGCGGGGACTTTGCCTTTGTCTACGAGCAGTACTTC
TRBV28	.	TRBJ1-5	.	CASSYGDQPQHF	TGTGCCAGCAGTTACGGTGATCAGCCCCAGCATTTT
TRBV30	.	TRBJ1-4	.	CAWYNEKLFF	TGTGCCTGGTATAATGAAAAACTGTTTTTT
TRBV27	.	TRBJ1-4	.	CASRGGASNEKLFF	TGTGCCAGCAGGGGGGGGGCATCTAATGAAAAACTGTTTTTT
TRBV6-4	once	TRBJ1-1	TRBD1	CASSETGRTEAFF	TGTGCCAGCAGTGAGACAGGGCGAACTGAAGCTTTCTTT
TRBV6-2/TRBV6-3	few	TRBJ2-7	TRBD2	CASSYSREAYF	TGTGCCAGCAGTTACTCGCGGGAGGCGTACTTC
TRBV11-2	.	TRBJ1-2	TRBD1	CASSFRGLYGYTF	TGTGCCAGCAGCTTCAGGGGGCTCTATGGCTACACCTTC
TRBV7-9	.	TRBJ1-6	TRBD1	CASSSRQGSNSPLHF	TGTGCCAGCAGCTCGAGACAGGGATCAAATTCACCCCTCCACTTT
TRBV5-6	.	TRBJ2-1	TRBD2	CASSLAGGSNEQFF	TGTGCCAGCAGCTTAGCGGGGGGTTCTAATGAGCAGTTCTTC
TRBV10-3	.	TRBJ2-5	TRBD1	CAISAQGQGAQYF	TGTGCCATCAGTGCCCAGGGACAGGGGGCCCAGTACTTC
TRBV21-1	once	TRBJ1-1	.	CASSTTGNTEAFF	TGTGCCAGCAGCACCACAGGCAACACTGAAGCTTTCTTT
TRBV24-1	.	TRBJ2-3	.	CATSDFKSDTQYF	TGTGCCACCAGTGATTTTAAATCCGATACGCAGTATTTT
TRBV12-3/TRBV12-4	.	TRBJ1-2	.	CASLGERGGYTF	TGTGCCAGCCTGGGGGAGAGGGGGGGCTACACCTTC
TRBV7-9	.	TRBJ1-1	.	CASRSTGGTEAFF	TGTGCCAGCAGAAGTACGGGTGGGACTGAAGCTTTCTTT
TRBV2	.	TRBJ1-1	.	CASSARGGGTEAFF	TGTGCCAGCAGTGCCAGAGGAGGCGGCACTGAAGCTTTCTTT
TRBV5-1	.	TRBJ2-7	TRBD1	CASSSPGQGVDEQYF	TGCGCCAGCAGCTCGCCGGGACAGGGTGTCGACGAGCAGTACTTC
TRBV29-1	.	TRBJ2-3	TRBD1	CSVDQGAIDTQYF	TGCAGCGTTGACCAGGGGGCAATAGATACGCAGTATTTT
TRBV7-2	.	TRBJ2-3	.	CASSLGLLSTDTQYF	TGTGCCAGCAGCTTAGGACTACTGAGCACAGATACGCAGTATTTT
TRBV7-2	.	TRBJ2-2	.	CASSSDRFTGELFF	TGTGCCAGCAGTTCGGACAGATTTACCGGGGAGCTGTTTTTT
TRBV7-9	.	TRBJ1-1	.	CASSFSSGDTEAFF	TGTGCCAGCAGCTTTAGCTCGGGGGATACTGAAGCTTTCTTT
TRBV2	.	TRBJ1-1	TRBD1	CASSRDRGVSTEAFF	TGTGCCAGCAGCCGGGACAGGGGGGTCAGCACTGAAGCTTTCTTT
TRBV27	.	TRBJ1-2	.	CASSLSGNGRGYGYTF	TGTGCCAGCAGTTTATCGGGGAACGGGCGGGGCTATGGCTACACCTTC